The 32 T cell receptor beta chains below all came from one sample that was sequenced in a study of a mutant IDH1 vaccine in newly diagnosed glioma. Time point in this sample: week 35, safety follow-up. The vaccine gave 300 ug of a 20-mer mutant IDH1 peptide subcutaneously per dose. The table came from immunoSEQ multiplex PCR; TCRdb's copy has only in-frame clones and leaves some out. The sample yields 35,000 to 50,000 clones, 85% to 95% seen once. These TCRs are of unknown antigen specificity. The material was PBMCs, obtained from a glioma patient whose treatment included an IDH1 peptide vaccine. The receptors were gathered from a man in his fifties with glioma.

This chain joins TRBV6-5 and TRBJ2-7, with D possibly TRBD1 on 6 matching bases. CDR1 and CDR2 (germline): MNHEY, SVGAGI. The CDR3 sequence is 13 residues long. Trimming stripped 2 bases from V and 3 bases from J, with 8 bases between. CDR3 sequence (DNA): TGTGCCAGCAGTTACAGGGGGAACTACGAGCAGTACTTC. Translating it yields CASSYRGNYEQYF.

The chain has TRBV5-1 and TRBJ2-3; D assignment may be TRBD1 or TRBD2 (5 bases each). In germline, CDR1 is SGHRS, CDR2 YFSETQ. With 0 bases removed from V and 3 bases from J, the gap between germline ends came to 20 bases. The CDR3 spans 18 residues. The CDR3 protein is CASSLEGGGTFFTDTQYF. The CDR3 DNA reads as TGCGCCAGCAGCTTGGAAGGTGGGGGAACATTTTTTACAGATACGCAGTATTTT. The full variable domain, rest sourced from reference TRBV5-1 and TRBJ2-3, is KAGVTQTPRYLIKTRGQQVTLSCSPISGHRSVSWYQQTPGQGLQFLFEYFSETQRNKGNFPGRFSGRQFSNSRSEMNVSTLELGDSALYLCASSLEGGGTFFTDTQYFGPGTRLTVL.

The rearrangement uses TRBV19 and TRBJ2-7; no reliable D call. The CDR3 runs to 11 residues. The germline gives CDR1 LNHDA, CDR2 SQIVND (reference sequence). V shed 6 bases and J shed 7 bases, with 10 bases lying between them. The DNA of the CDR3 is TGTGCCAGTAGAGCCGCCGGGGAGCAGTACTTC. It is translated as CASRAAGEQYF.

Only one count was recorded for this clone. The rearrangement links TRBV4-1 to TRBJ2-7; 7 bases agree with TRBD1. The CDR3 has 15 residues. Trimming at V came to 3 bases and at J to 2 bases, leaving 7 bases not matched to a gene. Germline V gene sequence: CDR1 MGHRA, CDR2 YSYEKL. This CDR3 is CASSHTGEITYEQYF. The CDR3 region has the DNA TGCGCCAGCAGCCACACAGGGGAAATCACCTACGAGCAGTACTTC.

The CDR3 here is CASSLWGGTPYEQYF. DNA of the CDR3: TGTGCCAGCAGTTTATGGGGGGGTACCCCCTACGAGCAGTACTTC. The chain has TRBV27 and TRBJ2-7; TRBD2 aligns across 7 bases. The CDR3 covers 15 residues. Germline V gives CDR1 MNHEY, CDR2 SMNVEV (reference sequence). With V trimmed by 1 base and J by 2 bases, 5 bases remained unmatched.

The J gene is TRBJ2-2, the V gene TRBV27; a possible D gene is TRBD2 (5 bases). There are 13 residues in the CDR3. The germline CDR1 and CDR2 sequences are MNHEY and SMNVEV (reference sequence). V was trimmed by 4 bases and J by 9 bases, leaving 12 bases between them. The CDR3 sequence is CASSYEGVRELFF. In nucleotides, the CDR3 is TGTGCCAGCAGTTATGAGGGAGTAAGGGAGCTGTTTTTT.

The chain is built from TRBV30 and TRBJ1-4; D perhaps matches TRBD1 (6 bases). CDR3 length: 14 residues. CDR1 GTSNPN and CDR2 SVGIG come from the germline V gene (reference sequence). V was pared by 2 bases and J by 6 bases, with 13 bases between. Here the CDR3 DNA reads TGTGCCTGGAGTCAGGACAGCTTATATGAAAAACTGTTTTTT. It codes for CAWSQDSLYEKLFF.

This chain links TRBV5-6 with TRBJ1-1; 7 bases agree with TRBD1. CDR3 length: 15 residues. Germline CDR1 reads SGHDT; CDR2 reads YYEEEE. V shed 4 bases, J shed 8 bases, and the junction held 14 bases outside the gene matches. CDR3 amino acids: CASSPGQSILREAFF. The CDR3 region has the DNA TGTGCCAGCAGCCCGGGACAGTCAATTTTGAGGGAAGCTTTCTTT.

V is TRBV5-1 and J is TRBJ2-1, with TRBD1 identical over 7 bases. V was pared by 0 bases and J by 3 bases, with 6 bases of the junction left unmatched. The germline V gene encodes CDR1 SGHRS and CDR2 YFSETQ. The CDR3 is 16 residues long. The CDR3 spells CASSLEQGLGYNEQFF. CDR3 in DNA: TGCGCCAGCAGCTTGGAACAGGGGCTTGGCTACAATGAGCAGTTCTTC.

The V and J genes are TRBV9 and TRBJ2-5; D may be TRBD2 (5 bases). Germline V lookup: CDR1 SGDLS, CDR2 YYNGEE. V lost 2 bases, J lost 1 base, and 9 bases lay in between. CDR3 size: 14 residues. This CDR3 reads CASSVGLSQETQYF. The CDR3 bases are TGTGCCAGCAGCGTCGGACTCTCCCAAGAGACCCAGTACTTC.

V usage is TRBV19 and J usage is TRBJ2-1, with D possibly matching TRBD2 (5 bases). Trimming took off 1 base at V and 2 bases at J, with 9 bases between the two ends. The CDR3 covers 15 residues. CDR1 and CDR2 from the germline V gene are LNHDA and SQIVND (reference sequence). The CDR3 sequence: CASSIASGPYNEQFF. As DNA, the CDR3 is TGTGCCAGTAGTATAGCAAGCGGTCCCTACAATGAGCAGTTCTTC. The complete variable domain, with remaining parts taken from reference TRBV19 and TRBJ2-1, reads DGGITQSPKYLFRKEGQNVTLSCEQNLNHDAMYWYRQDPGQGLRLIYYSQIVNDFQKGDIAEGYSVSREKKESFPLTVTSAQKNPTAFYLCASSIASGPYNEQFFGPGTRLTVL.

This sequence joins TRBV6-7 and TRBJ2-3; 7 nucleotides align to TRBD2. TRBV6-7 is given ORF status, its function remaining uncertain. This CDR3 contains 16 residues. Germline trimming cut 5 bases from V and 0 bases from J; bases unmatched to any gene: 8. The DNA for the CDR3 is TGTGCCAGCAGTCTGACTAGCCCTCCTAGCACAGATACGCAGTATTTT. Amino acids: CASSLTSPPSTDTQYF.

The chain is built from TRBV4-2 and TRBJ2-1; 11 bases align to TRBD2. Trimming took 2 bases from V and 6 from J; bases not matched to a gene: 3. Germline V gene data show CDR1 as LGHNA and CDR2 as YNFKEQ. The CDR3 is made up of 15 amino acids. CDR3 amino acids: CASSQRLAGSNEQFF. The CDR3 DNA reads TGTGCCAGCAGCCAACGACTAGCGGGATCCAATGAGCAGTTCTTC.

The V call is TRBV7-8, the J call TRBJ2-1; the D is unclear. Germline CDR1 reads SGHVS; CDR2 reads FQNEAQ. Trimming removed 0 bases at V and 0 bases at J, with 18 bases between. CDR3 length equals 19 residues. CDR3 region: CASSLAAFSASSSYNEQFF. In DNA form, the CDR3 reads TGTGCCAGCAGCTTAGCGGCGTTCTCGGCGTCCTCCTCCTACAATGAGCAGTTCTTC.

This chain connects TRBV21-1 to TRBJ2-1; TRBD1, the table's D call, was not compared with the DNA. TRBV21-1 is noted as a pseudogene. The CDR3 has 11 residues. The CDR3 bases are TGTGCCGCTGCAAACAGCAATGAGCAGTTCTTC. Amino acids: CAAANSNEQFF.

The rearrangement links TRBV4-1 to TRBJ2-5, with D possibly being TRBD2 (5 bases). The V end lost 1 base, the J end lost 5 bases, and 14 bases lay between the germline ends. Germline V gene lookup returns CDR1 MGHRA and CDR2 YSYEKL. The CDR3 contains 15 residues. The CDR3 bases are TGCGCCAGCAGCCAAGTGGGAACGGGGTGGGAGACCCAGTACTTC. It codes for CASSQVGTGWETQYF.

The V and J genes are TRBV6-5 and TRBJ2-7, with TRBD2 matching over 8 bases. Losses at the gene ends were 6 bases for V and 3 bases for J; bases not matched to a gene: 4. CDR3 length: 13 amino acids. Looked up from germline, CDR1 is MNHEY and CDR2 is SVGAGI. The CDR3 nucleotides read TGTGCCAGCAGCCGGGGGGGCCTCTACGAGCAGTACTTC. Translating it yields CASSRGGLYEQYF.

The V gene is TRBV7-9, the J gene TRBJ2-7; possibly TRBD1 for D (5 bases). The ends were cut back, 2 bases at V and 6 bases at J, with 14 bases in the middle. The CDR3 runs to 14 residues. Germline V gives CDR1 SEHNR, CDR2 FQNEAQ (reference sequence). CDR3 nucleotide sequence: TGTGCCAGCAGCTTAACTCCCGCCAGGGTCGAGCAGTACTTC. Residues: CASSLTPARVEQYF. The full variable domain, rest sourced from reference TRBV7-9 and TRBJ2-7, is DTGVSQNPRHKITKRGQNVTFRCDPISEHNRLYWYRQTLGQGPEFLTYFQNEAQLEKSRLLSDRFSAERPKGSFSTLEIQRTEQGDSAMYLCASSLTPARVEQYFGPGTRLTVT.

This rearrangement joins TRBV2 to TRBJ1-6; D is ambiguous. Germline V gene lookup returns CDR1 SNHLY and CDR2 FYNNEI. The CDR3 is 13 residues long. Trimming stripped 11 bases from V and 6 bases from J, with 14 bases between. Written as DNA, the CDR3 is TGTGCCGGCCAGTTGGAGTCTAATTCACCCCTCCACTTT. The encoded protein is CAGQLESNSPLHF. The full variable domain, completed using reference TRBV2 and TRBJ1-6, is EPEVTQTPSHQVTQMGQEVILRCVPISNHLYFYWYRQILGQKVEFLVSFYNNEISEKSEIFDDQFSVERPDGSNFTLKIRSTKLEDSAMYFCAGQLESNSPLHFGNGTRLTVT.

This clone was observed once. The chain uses TRBV7-6 and TRBJ2-3; 9 nucleotides agree with TRBD2. The CDR3 runs 16 residues. Looked up from germline, CDR1 is SGHVS and CDR2 is FNYEAQ. Trimming at V came to 4 bases and at J to 1 base, leaving 6 bases not matched to a gene. The CDR3 DNA follows: TGTGCCAGCAGCTCGGGGACTAGCAGGGGCACAGATACGCAGTATTTT. It specifies CASSSGTSRGTDTQYF.

CDR3 bases: TGCGCCAGCAGCTTGGAAGGGGGCCTGTTCACAGATACGCAGTATTTT. It encodes CASSLEGGLFTDTQYF. V gene TRBV5-1 combines with J gene TRBJ2-3; 7 bases map to TRBD1. The CDR3 is made up of 16 amino acids. Germline CDR1 SGHRS, CDR2 YFSETQ. The junction had 6 bases not matched to a gene; V was cut back by 0 bases and J by 2 bases.

This sequence joins TRBV25-1 and TRBJ1-1; D is undetermined. This CDR3 is 17 amino acids long. Germline CDR1 and CDR2: MGHDK and SYGVNS. V gave up 5 bases and J gave up 1 base, with 20 bases separating them. The CDR3 nucleotides are TGTGCCAGCAGTTCTACGTTTGCGGCAGGAGGGAACACTGAAGCTTTCTTT. Translated: CASSSTFAAGGNTEAFF. Full variable domain (missing parts from reference TRBV25-1 and TRBJ1-1): EADIYQTPRYLVIGTGKKITLECSQTMGHDKMYWYQQDPGMELHLIHYSYGVNSTEKGDLSSESTVSRIRTEHFPLTLESARPSHTSQYLCASSSTFAAGGNTEAFFGQGTRLTVV.

V and J are TRBV7-2 and TRBJ1-3; D remains unclear. There are 13 residues in the CDR3. Trimming removed 10 bases at V and 2 bases at J, with 12 bases between. Germline-derived CDR1 and CDR2 are SGHTA and FQGNSA. The CDR3 DNA is TGTGCCACTTCGGATACTCCTGGAAACACCATATATTTT. Encoded protein: CATSDTPGNTIYF.

The chain couples TRBV27 to TRBJ2-3; possibly TRBD1 for D (6 bases). This CDR3 is 12 amino acids long. Trimming cost V 10 bases and J 1 base, with 9 bases left between them. The V gene's germline CDR1 is MNHEY and CDR2 SMNVEV (reference sequence). The CDR3 DNA reads as TGTGCCACCACAGGGCGCACAGATACGCAGTATTTT. Translated: CATTGRTDTQYF.

As DNA, the CDR3 is TGCGCCAGCAGCCTAGGGGGACCCACTGAAGCTTTCTTT. This encodes CASSLGGPTEAFF. The V call is TRBV4-1, the J call TRBJ1-1; tentative D call: TRBD1 (6 bases). Germline CDR1 is MGHRA and CDR2 is YSYEKL. The CDR3 spans 13 residues. V was shortened by 4 bases and J by 4 bases, with 10 bases between the two germline ends.

The rearrangement uses TRBV5-5 and TRBJ2-1, with TRBD2 as a possible D gene (6 bases). V lost 2 bases and J lost 4, with 13 bases in between. The germline V gene has CDR1 SGHKS and CDR2 YYEKEE (reference sequence). The CDR3 is made up of 15 amino acids. CDR3 DNA: TGTGCCAGCAGCTTAGGACTAACCAAATACAATGAGCAGTTCTTC. This translates into CASSLGLTKYNEQFF.

The J gene is TRBJ1-1, the V gene TRBV7-9; 9 positions match TRBD1. CDR3 length: 15 amino acids. J lost 1 base, V lost 1 base, and 1 base had no gene match. CDR1 and CDR2 (germline): SEHNR, FQNEAQ (reference sequence). CDR3 in DNA: TGTGCCAGCAGCTTAGTGGGACAGGGGAACACTGAAGCTTTCTTT. This gives the protein CASSLVGQGNTEAFF. The whole variable domain, remainder taken from reference TRBV7-9 and TRBJ1-1, is DTGVSQNPRHKITKRGQNVTFRCDPISEHNRLYWYRQTLGQGPEFLTYFQNEAQLEKSRLLSDRFSAERPKGSFSTLEIQRTEQGDSAMYLCASSLVGQGNTEAFFGQGTRLTVV.

The gene calls are TRBV6-6 and TRBJ1-2; 7 bases agree with TRBD1. V shed 2 bases, J shed 2 bases, and the junction held 2 bases outside the gene matches. Germline V gene lookup returns CDR1 MNHNY and CDR2 SVGAGI (reference sequence). The CDR3 covers 14 residues. CDR3 in amino acids: CASSYPDRNYGYTF. The CDR3 DNA reads as TGTGCCAGCAGTTACCCGGACAGGAACTATGGCTACACCTTC.

This clone has just a few counts. This chain uses TRBV9 with TRBJ2-2, with D possibly TRBD1 on 6 matching bases. Trimming cost V 0 bases and J 2 bases, with 11 bases left between them. The CDR3 is made up of 16 amino acids. CDR1 is SGDLS and CDR2 is YYNGEE in the germline V gene. The CDR3 loop reads CASSVGAGANTGELFF. The CDR3 DNA is TGTGCCAGCAGCGTAGGGGCAGGGGCCAACACCGGGGAGCTGTTTTTT.

To note about this clone: The same CDR3 is also encoded by other DNA sequences in this sample. The chain recombines TRBV5-8 with TRBJ1-3; unclear D gene. Germline CDR1 reads SGHTS; CDR2 reads YDEGEE. The CDR3 is 14 residues long. V gave up 2 bases and J gave up 2 bases, with 8 bases separating them. CDR3 nucleotide sequence: TGTGCCAGCAGCTTTCGGAGGGCTGGAAACACCATATATTTT. Its protein is CASSFRRAGNTIYF.

The V and J genes are TRBV5-4 and TRBJ2-7; no clear D gene. The CDR3 extends over 14 amino acids. V lost 6 bases, J lost 2 bases, and 15 bases lay in between. Per germline, CDR1 SGHNT and CDR2 YYREEE (reference sequence). Here the CDR3 reads CASTPGSRAYEQYF. In nucleotides, the CDR3 is TGTGCCAGCACCCCAGGATCAAGGGCCTACGAGCAGTACTTC.

V is TRBV15 and J is TRBJ1-1; D perhaps matches TRBD1 (5 bases). This CDR3 comprises 14 residues. Per the germline V gene, CDR1 is LNHNV and CDR2 is YYDKDF (reference sequence). Between the trimmed V and J ends, which lost 0 bases and 11 bases, there was a span of 16 bases. The CDR3 region is CATSRDQGAAKAFF. The CDR3 DNA reads TGTGCCACCAGCAGAGATCAAGGGGCCGCCAAGGCTTTCTTT.